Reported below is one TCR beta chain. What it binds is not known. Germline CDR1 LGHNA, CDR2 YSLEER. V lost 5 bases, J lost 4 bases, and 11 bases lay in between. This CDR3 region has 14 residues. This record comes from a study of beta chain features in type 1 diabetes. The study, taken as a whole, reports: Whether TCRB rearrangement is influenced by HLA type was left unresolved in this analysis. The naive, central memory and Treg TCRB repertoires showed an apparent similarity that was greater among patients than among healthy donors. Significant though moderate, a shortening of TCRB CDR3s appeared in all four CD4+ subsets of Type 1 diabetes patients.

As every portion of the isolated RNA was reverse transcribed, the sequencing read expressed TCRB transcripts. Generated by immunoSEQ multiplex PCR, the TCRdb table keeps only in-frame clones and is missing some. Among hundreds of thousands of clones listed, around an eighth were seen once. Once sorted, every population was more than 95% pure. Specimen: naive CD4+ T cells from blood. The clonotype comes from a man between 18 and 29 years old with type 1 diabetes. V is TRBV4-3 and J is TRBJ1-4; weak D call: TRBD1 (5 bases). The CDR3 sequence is CASSSRDYNEKLFF. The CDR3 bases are TGCGCCAGCAGCTCCCGGGACTATAATGAAAAACTGTTTTTT.